Here is one T cell receptor beta chain with its context. The sample comes from a study of blood T cells in healthy people across ages. V was trimmed by 1 base and J by 2 bases, leaving 9 bases between them. Germline CDR1 PRHDT, CDR2 FYEKMQ (reference sequence). The CDR3 sequence is 14 residues long. Sample-barcoded 5' priming and a J-beta primer mix drove a second PCR of about 7 to 12 cycles. All samples gave at least 2.5 million CDR3-containing paired-end reads. TCRdb ran MiXCR on the 5' RACE reads and lists one entry per CDR3 protein. In the table there are roughly 800,000 distinct CDR3 sequences, 25% of which are singletons. The data also belong to a second study, concerning T cells of mothers and their children. As that study records: A few healthy Caucasian mothers, along with their six children, served as the donors. At a rate of approximately 1.5 ug per 15 ul, cDNA synthesis received all of the extracted RNA.

This clonotype was sampled from a boy between 10 and 17 years old in good health. The chain links TRBV13 to TRBJ2-7, with no clear D. The material sequenced was blood. CDR3 DNA sequence: TGTGCCAGCAGCTTAGAAAACAGTGCCTACGAGCAGTACTTC. Residues: CASSLENSAYEQYF.